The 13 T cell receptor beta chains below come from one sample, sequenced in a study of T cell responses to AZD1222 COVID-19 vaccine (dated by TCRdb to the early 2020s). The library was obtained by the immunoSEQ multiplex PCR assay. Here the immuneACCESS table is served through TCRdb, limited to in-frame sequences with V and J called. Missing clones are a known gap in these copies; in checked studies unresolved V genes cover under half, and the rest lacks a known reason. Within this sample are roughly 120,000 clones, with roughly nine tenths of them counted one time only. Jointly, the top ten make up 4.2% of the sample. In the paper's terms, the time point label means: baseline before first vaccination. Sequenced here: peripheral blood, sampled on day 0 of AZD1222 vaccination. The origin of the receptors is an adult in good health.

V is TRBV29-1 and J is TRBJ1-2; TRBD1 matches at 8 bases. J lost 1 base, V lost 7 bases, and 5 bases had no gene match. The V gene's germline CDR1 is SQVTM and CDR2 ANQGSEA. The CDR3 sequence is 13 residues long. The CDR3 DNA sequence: TGCAGCGGCTCACAGGGGGATAACTATGGCTACACCTTC. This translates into CSGSQGDNYGYTF.

The CDR3 DNA sequence: TGTGCCAGCAGCTTAGTCACGGGGGGCGGTTATTCACCCCTCCACTTT. It specifies CASSLVTGGGYSPLHF. This sequence joins TRBV11-2 and TRBJ1-6, with D possibly being TRBD1 (6 bases). This CDR3 is 16 amino acids long. Germline V gene sequence: CDR1 SGHAT, CDR2 FQNNGV. V lost 1 base to trimming and J lost 8 bases, with 15 bases between them.

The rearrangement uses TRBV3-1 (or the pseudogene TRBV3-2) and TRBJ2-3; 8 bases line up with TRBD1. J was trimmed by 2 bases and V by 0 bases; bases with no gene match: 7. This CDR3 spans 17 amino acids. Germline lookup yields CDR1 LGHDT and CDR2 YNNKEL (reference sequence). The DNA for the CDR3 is TGTGCCAGCAGCCAAGACAGACAGGGGCCTAACACAGATACGCAGTATTTT. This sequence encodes CASSQDRQGPNTDTQYF.

Here the CDR3 reads CASSALNYNEQFF. The CDR3 DNA reads TGTGCCAGCTCAGCGCTCAACTACAATGAGCAGTTCTTC. The gene calls are TRBV18 and TRBJ2-1; D uncertain. Germline CDR1 reads KGHSH; CDR2 reads LQKENI. The V end lost 5 bases, the J end lost 3 bases, and 8 bases lay between the germline ends. There are 13 residues in the CDR3.

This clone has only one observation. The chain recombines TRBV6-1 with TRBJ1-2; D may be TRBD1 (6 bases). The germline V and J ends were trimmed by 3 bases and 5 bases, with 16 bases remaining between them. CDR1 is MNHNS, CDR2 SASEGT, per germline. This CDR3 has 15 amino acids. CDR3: CASSDSGWGAYGYTF. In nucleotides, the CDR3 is TGTGCCAGCAGTGATAGCGGGTGGGGGGCTTATGGCTACACCTTC.

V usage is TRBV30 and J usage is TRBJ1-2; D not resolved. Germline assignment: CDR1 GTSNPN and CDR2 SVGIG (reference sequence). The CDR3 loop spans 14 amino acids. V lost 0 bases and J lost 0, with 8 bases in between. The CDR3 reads CAWSVNPTNYGYTF. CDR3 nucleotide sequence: TGTGCCTGGAGTGTAAATCCCACTAACTATGGCTACACCTTC.

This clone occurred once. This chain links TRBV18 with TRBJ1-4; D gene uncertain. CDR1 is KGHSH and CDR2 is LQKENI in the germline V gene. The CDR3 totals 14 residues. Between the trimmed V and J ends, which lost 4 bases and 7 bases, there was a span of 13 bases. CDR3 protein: CASSQKQRTEKLFF. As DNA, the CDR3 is TGTGCCAGCTCACAAAAACAGAGAACTGAAAAACTGTTTTTT.

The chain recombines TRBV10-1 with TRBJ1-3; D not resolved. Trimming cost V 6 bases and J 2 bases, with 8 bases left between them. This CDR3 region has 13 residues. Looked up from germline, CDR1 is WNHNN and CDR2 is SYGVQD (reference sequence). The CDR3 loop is CASRNDPGNTIYF. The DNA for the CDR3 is TGCGCCAGCAGAAATGACCCTGGAAACACCATATATTTT.

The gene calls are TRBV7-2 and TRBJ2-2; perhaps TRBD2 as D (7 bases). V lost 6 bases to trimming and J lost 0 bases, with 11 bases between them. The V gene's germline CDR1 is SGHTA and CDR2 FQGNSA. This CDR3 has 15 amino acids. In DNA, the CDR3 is TGTGCCAGCAGTGAGGGGGGGTCGAACACCGGGGAGCTGTTTTTT. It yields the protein CASSEGGSNTGELFF.

CDR3 region: CASSDSTSGSSMQFF. Written as DNA, the CDR3 is TGCGCCAGCAGTGACTCGACTAGCGGGAGTTCTATGCAGTTCTTC. V is TRBV10-1 and J is TRBJ2-1, with TRBD2 identical over 12 bases. Germline trimming cut 3 bases from V and 12 bases from J; bases unmatched to any gene: 9. The CDR3 has 15 residues. Per the germline V gene, CDR1 is WNHNN and CDR2 is SYGVQD (reference sequence).

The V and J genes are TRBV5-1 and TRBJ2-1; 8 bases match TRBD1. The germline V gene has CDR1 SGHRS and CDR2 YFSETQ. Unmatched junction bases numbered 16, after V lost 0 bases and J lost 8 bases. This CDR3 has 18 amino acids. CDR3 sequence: CASSLAARPPTGAHEQFF. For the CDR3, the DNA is TGCGCCAGCAGCTTGGCCGCCCGTCCACCGACAGGGGCCCATGAGCAGTTCTTC.

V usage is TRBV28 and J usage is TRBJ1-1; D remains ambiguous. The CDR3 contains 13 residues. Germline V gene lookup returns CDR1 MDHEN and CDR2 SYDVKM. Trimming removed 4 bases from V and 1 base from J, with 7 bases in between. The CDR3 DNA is TGTGCCAGCAGTTGGACGGAGAACACTGAAGCTTTCTTT. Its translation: CASSWTENTEAFF. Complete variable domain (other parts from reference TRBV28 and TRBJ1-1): DVKVTQSSRYLVKRTGEKVFLECVQDMDHENMFWYRQDPGLGLRLIYFSYDVKMKEKGDIPEGYSVSREKKERFSLILESASTNQTSMYLCASSWTENTEAFFGQGTRLTVV.

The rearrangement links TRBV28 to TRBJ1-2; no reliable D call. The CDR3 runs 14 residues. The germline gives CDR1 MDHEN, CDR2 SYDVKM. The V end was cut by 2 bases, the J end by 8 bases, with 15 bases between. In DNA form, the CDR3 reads TGTGCCAGCAGTTTAACGACTAATTTTGGCGGCTACACCTTC. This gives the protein CASSLTTNFGGYTF.